One and the same sample provided the 5 T cell receptor beta chains below, sequenced in a study of type 1 regulatory T cells. MiXCR was run by TCRdb on the reads, yielding one entry per CDR3 protein. Among 80,000 to 100,000 distinct CDR3 sequences listed, around a third were seen once. Sequenced: CD4+ T cells, either the whole sample or a sorted fraction (not recorded which). Receptor source: a human donor in good health.

The J gene is TRBJ1-1, the V gene TRBV14, with D maybe TRBD1 (5 bases). The CDR3 runs to 16 residues. Per germline, CDR1 SGHDN and CDR2 FVKESK. V was pared by 0 bases and J by 0 bases, with 11 bases between. CDR3 coding DNA: TGTGCCAGCAGCCAAGATGGCGGGACCGTGAACACTGAAGCTTTCTTT. Its translation is CASSQDGGTVNTEAFF.

A word on this clonotype: This sequence may be a read error, since a much larger clone differs from it by one base. V and J are TRBV20-1 and TRBJ2-3, with 11 bases matching TRBD2. This CDR3 comprises 15 residues. The germline V gene encodes CDR1 DFQATT and CDR2 SNEGSKA (reference sequence). The DNA for the CDR3 is TGCAGTACTAGAGACACTAGCGGGAGCGCAGATACGCAGTATTTT. This codes for CSTRDTSGSADTQYF.

The chain combines TRBV12-3 or TRBV12-4 with TRBJ2-1; TRBD2 matches 8 bases. V gave up 3 bases and J gave up 6 bases; unmatched junction bases: 7. This CDR3 contains 15 residues. CDR3 DNA sequence: TGTGCCAGCAGTTTGGGGCTAGCGGGCCTCAATGAGCAGTTCTTC. This sequence encodes CASSLGLAGLNEQFF.

Of note for this clonotype: One end of the junction fails to match germline, which may point to a read error. In DNA form, the CDR3 reads TGCAGAGCTAGAGATCTTCAGGGGGCGGAAAAACTGTTTTTT. This translates into CRARDLQGAEKLFF. The V gene is TRBV20-1, the J gene TRBJ1-4, with TRBD1 matching 8 bases. Germline V gene data show CDR1 as DFQATT and CDR2 as SNEGSKA (reference sequence). The CDR3 loop spans 14 amino acids.

The V gene is TRBV3-1, the J gene TRBJ2-1; D is unclear. The CDR3 length is 15 residues. Germline V lookup: CDR1 LGHDT, CDR2 YNNKEL (reference sequence). Trimming took off 5 bases at V and 8 bases at J, with 19 bases between the two ends. The CDR3 sequence is CASSSSQGLDHEQFF. DNA of the CDR3: TGTGCCAGCAGCTCCTCACAAGGTCTAGACCATGAGCAGTTCTTC.